The 27 T cell receptor beta chains listed next were all sequenced from one sample in a study of cytomegalovirus exposure and HLA in healthy donors. The PCR used 60 Vbeta and 13 Jbeta primers. Clones were sequenced by immunoSEQ multiplex PCR, and TCRdb holds only the in-frame ones, with some missing. The sample holds 200,000 to 250,000 clones. The sequencing sample was made of PBMCs. The receptors here all came from a young woman in good health and CMV-seropositive.

The CDR3 bases are TGTGCCATCAGTGACACGAAATCCCAATCAGCCCAGCATTTT. Its translation: CAISDTKSQSAQHF. The rearrangement uses TRBV10-3 and TRBJ1-5; D call uncertain. CDR1 ENHRY and CDR2 SYGVKD come from the germline V gene. The ends were cut back, 3 bases at V and 11 bases at J, with 17 bases in the middle. The CDR3 contains 14 residues.

The chain couples TRBV19 to TRBJ2-1, with 8 bases aligning to TRBD2. There are 19 residues in the CDR3. V gave up 2 bases and J gave up 0 bases; unmatched junction bases: 12. Germline assignment: CDR1 LNHDA and CDR2 SQIVND (reference sequence). CDR3 DNA sequence: TGTGCCAGTAGTATATCCGGGAGGGCCATTCAACCCTCCTACAATGAGCAGTTCTTC. Protein: CASSISGRAIQPSYNEQFF.

V usage is TRBV5-4 and J usage is TRBJ2-1; TRBD2 matches 8 bases. The V gene's germline CDR1 is SGHNT and CDR2 YYREEE (reference sequence). V was clipped by 6 bases and J by 4 bases; unmatched bases: 12. This CDR3 region has 16 residues. The CDR3 sequence: CASTPAGAESYNEQFF. CDR3 in DNA: TGTGCCAGCACCCCAGCGGGAGCGGAGTCTTACAATGAGCAGTTCTTC.

The genes are TRBV5-4 and TRBJ2-7; 7 positions match TRBD1. CDR1 and CDR2 from the germline V gene are SGHNT and YYREEE (reference sequence). This CDR3 region has 13 residues. V was pared by 4 bases and J by 6 bases, with 7 bases of the junction left unmatched. The CDR3 DNA is TGTGCCAGCAGCGCTTACTACAGGGGCGAGCAGTACTTC. Translated, it gives CASSAYYRGEQYF.

The chain has TRBV6-6 and TRBJ2-3; TRBD2 matches at 9 bases. Germline V gene lookup returns CDR1 MNHNY and CDR2 SVGAGI (reference sequence). V shed 3 bases and J 3 bases; nucleotides not matched to a gene: 7. This CDR3 contains 16 residues. The CDR3 region is CASSYLLAGMTDTQYF. The CDR3 nucleotides are TGTGCCAGCAGTTATCTTCTAGCGGGGATGACAGATACGCAGTATTTT.

The chain carries TRBV7-8 and TRBJ2-1; D call uncertain. This CDR3 is built from 15 residues. Trimming stripped 1 base from V and 2 bases from J, with 9 bases between. The V gene's germline CDR1 is SGHVS and CDR2 FQNEAQ. Written as DNA, the CDR3 is TGTGCCAGCAGCTTAGGCGTGACAACCTACAATGAGCAGTTCTTC. Translating gives CASSLGVTTYNEQFF.

The V and J genes are TRBV4-1 and TRBJ2-3, with 10 bases aligning to TRBD2. Germline CDR1 is MGHRA and CDR2 is YSYEKL. Trimming removed 1 base from V and 1 base from J; junction bases left unmatched: 11. This CDR3 region has 19 residues. The CDR3 DNA is TGCGCCAGCAGCCAAGCGCGGCTAGCGGGGGCCAGCGGCACAGATACGCAGTATTTT. This encodes CASSQARLAGASGTDTQYF.

The rearrangement links TRBV19 to TRBJ2-6, with D possibly being TRBD2 (6 bases). V was cut by 6 bases and J by 4 bases, with 16 bases left in between. Germline lookup yields CDR1 LNHDA and CDR2 SQIVND (reference sequence). The CDR3 consists of 16 residues. In nucleotides, the CDR3 is TGTGCCAGTAGCGAACCAGCGGGTGGGGGGGCCAACGTCCTGACTTTC. Translating gives CASSEPAGGGANVLTF. Full variable domain (missing parts from reference TRBV19 and TRBJ2-6): DGGITQSPKYLFRKEGQNVTLSCEQNLNHDAMYWYRQDPGQGLRLIYYSQIVNDFQKGDIAEGYSVSREKKESFPLTVTSAQKNPTAFYLCASSEPAGGGANVLTFGAGSRLTVL.

This chain connects TRBV6-5 to TRBJ2-3; maybe TRBD1 (5 bases). The CDR3 loop spans 16 amino acids. V lost 0 bases and J lost 5, with 15 bases in between. Germline V gene data show CDR1 as MNHEY and CDR2 as SVGAGI. In DNA, the CDR3 is TGTGCCAGCAGTTACTCGACCCAGGGTAATCAAGATACGCAGTATTTT. It encodes CASSYSTQGNQDTQYF.

The CDR3 region has the DNA TGTGCCAGCAGCTTAGCGCTTTCCGGGGAGAACACTGAAGCTTTCTTT. It codes for CASSLALSGENTEAFF. The V and J genes are TRBV7-6 and TRBJ1-1; D uncertain. Trimming cost V 0 bases and J 1 base, with 12 bases left between them. The CDR3 runs to 16 residues. Germline V gene lookup returns CDR1 SGHVS and CDR2 FNYEAQ.

The chain employs TRBV15 and TRBJ2-1; TRBD1 matches 11 bases. V dropped 6 bases and J dropped 6; count of bases not matched to a gene: 7. The CDR3 extends over 15 amino acids. Looked up from germline, CDR1 is LNHNV and CDR2 is YYDKDF (reference sequence). The CDR3 bases are TGTGCCACCAGTACGGACAGGGGGCTTGGCAATGAGCAGTTCTTC. Translating it yields CATSTDRGLGNEQFF.

The chain carries TRBV5-4 and TRBJ2-5, with D possibly matching TRBD2 (6 bases). Germline V CDR1 and CDR2: SGHNT, YYREEE (reference sequence). Trimming left V 4 bases short and J 2 bases short, with 12 bases between. This CDR3 comprises 14 residues. The CDR3 sequence: CASSAAGGQETQYF. DNA of the CDR3: TGTGCCAGCAGCGCGGCCGGGGGACAAGAGACCCAGTACTTC.

J is TRBJ1-5 and V is TRBV30; 7 bases are a match to TRBD1. CDR1 and CDR2 (germline): GTSNPN, SVGIG (reference sequence). V lost 3 bases to trimming and J lost 3 bases; unmatched junction nucleotides: 8. CDR3 size: 15 residues. CDR3 loop: CAWRQPDRTNQPQHF. CDR3 DNA sequence: TGTGCCTGGAGGCAACCGGACAGGACCAATCAGCCCCAGCATTTT.

The rearrangement links TRBV7-2 to TRBJ2-7; D unresolved. From germline, CDR1 is SGHTA and CDR2 FQGNSA. V lost 3 bases and J 0 bases, leaving 9 bases between the germline ends. The CDR3 runs to 14 residues. The CDR3 nucleotides read TGTGCCAGCAGCTTTTACGGTGGCTCCTACGAGCAGTACTTC. Encoded protein: CASSFYGGSYEQYF. Together with reference TRBV7-2 and TRBJ2-7, the CDR3 gives the full variable domain: GAGVSQSPSNKVTEKGKDVELRCDPISGHTALYWYRQSLGQGLEFLIYFQGNSAPDKSGLPSDRFSAERTGGSVSTLTIQRTQQEDSAVYLCASSFYGGSYEQYFGPGTRLTVT.

The V gene is TRBV9, the J gene TRBJ2-2; a possible D gene is TRBD2 (6 bases). The V end lost 0 bases, the J end lost 4 bases, and 10 bases lay between the germline ends. This CDR3 has 15 amino acids. CDR1 and CDR2 from the germline V gene are SGDLS and YYNGEE. The CDR3, as DNA: TGTGCCAGCAGCGTAGGAGGGAGGAGCACCGGGGAGCTGTTTTTT. Encoded protein: CASSVGGRSTGELFF.

CDR3 DNA: TGTGCCAGCAGCTCCCGGGCCGGGATCGGGGAGACCCAGTACTTC. Amino acid sequence: CASSSRAGIGETQYF. The chain links TRBV5-8 to TRBJ2-5; TRBD2 might be the D (5 bases). Per the germline V gene, CDR1 is SGHTS and CDR2 is YDEGEE. The length of the CDR3 is 15 residues. V lost 3 bases to trimming and J lost 5 bases, with 17 bases between them.

The gene calls are TRBV10-3 and TRBJ1-5; D may be TRBD1 (5 bases). The CDR3 has 14 amino acids. Germline values: CDR1 ENHRY, CDR2 SYGVKD. Trimming removed 4 bases at V and 8 bases at J, with 15 bases between. The DNA of the CDR3 is TGTGCCATCAGTGCCCGTCAGGGAAACGAGCCCCAGCATTTT. Its translation is CAISARQGNEPQHF.

The chain combines TRBV7-9 with TRBJ1-1; 9 bases fit TRBD1. The germline gives CDR1 SEHNR, CDR2 FQNEAQ (reference sequence). CDR3 size: 14 residues. V shed 2 bases, J shed 4 bases, and the junction held 2 bases outside the gene matches. CDR3 DNA: TGTGCCAGCAGCTTAAAGACAGGGGGCACTGAAGCTTTCTTT. Translation: CASSLKTGGTEAFF.

The gene calls are TRBV6-4 and TRBJ2-7; a weak D match, TRBD1 (6 bases). Trimming pared 5 bases from V and 2 bases from J, leaving 10 bases between. The germline gives CDR1 MRHNA, CDR2 SNTAGT. The CDR3 totals 13 residues. CDR3 residues: CASSLYRAYEQYF. The CDR3 bases are TGTGCCAGCAGTTTGTACAGGGCCTACGAGCAGTACTTC.

V gene TRBV5-1 combines with J gene TRBJ1-4, with TRBD1 matching over 7 bases. Germline trimming cut 4 bases from V and 0 bases from J; bases unmatched to any gene: 6. The CDR3 runs 16 residues. Germline V CDR1 and CDR2: SGHRS, YFSETQ. In DNA, the CDR3 is TGCGCCAGCAGCCGGGACAGCTTTGCAACTAATGAAAAACTGTTTTTT. This encodes CASSRDSFATNEKLFF.

The V and J genes are TRBV27 and TRBJ1-1; the D gene is possibly TRBD1 (6 bases). V gave up 5 bases and J gave up 0 bases, with 16 bases separating them. CDR3 length equals 16 residues. Germline-derived CDR1 and CDR2 are MNHEY and SMNVEV (reference sequence). The CDR3 sequence: CASSPTGSRMNTEAFF. The CDR3 DNA reads TGTGCCAGCAGTCCCACAGGGTCTCGGATGAACACTGAAGCTTTCTTT.

The CDR3 loop is CASRGLAGGTGELFF. The CDR3 DNA reads as TGTGCCAGCAGGGGACTAGCGGGGGGAACCGGGGAGCTGTTTTTT. The chain couples TRBV7-2 to TRBJ2-2, with 15 bases lining up with TRBD2. V shed 6 bases, J shed 5 bases, and the junction held 1 base outside the gene matches. Germline assignment: CDR1 SGHTA and CDR2 FQGNSA. The CDR3 covers 15 residues.

This chain connects TRBV10-3 to TRBJ1-6; 9 bases are shared with TRBD1. Germline CDR1 and CDR2: ENHRY and SYGVKD. CDR3 length: 14 amino acids. V was pared by 10 bases and J by 9 bases, with 10 bases of the junction left unmatched. The CDR3 spells CATRPGQGGSPLHF. DNA of the CDR3: TGTGCCACCCGACCGGGACAGGGAGGTTCACCCCTCCACTTT.

The rearrangement joins TRBV5-1 to TRBJ2-7; 10 bases are a match to TRBD1. Looked up from germline, CDR1 is SGHRS and CDR2 is YFSETQ. This CDR3 spans 15 amino acids. V lost 4 bases, J lost 3 bases, and 7 bases stayed unmatched. The CDR3 here is CASSPRGTGVYEQYF. CDR3 DNA sequence: TGCGCCAGCAGCCCCCGAGGGACAGGGGTCTACGAGCAGTACTTC.

V gene TRBV18 combines with J gene TRBJ2-1, with 11 bases fitting TRBD2. Germline assignment: CDR1 KGHSH and CDR2 LQKENI. The length of the CDR3 is 16 residues. V lost 3 bases to trimming and J lost 4 bases; unmatched junction nucleotides: 5. In DNA form, the CDR3 reads TGTGCCAGCTCACCTACGCGGACTAGCGGGTACAATGAGCAGTTCTTC. It codes for CASSPTRTSGYNEQFF.

This sequence joins TRBV9 and TRBJ2-3; D remains unclear. The CDR3 loop spans 16 amino acids. Germline values: CDR1 SGDLS, CDR2 YYNGEE. With 2 bases removed from V and 1 base from J, the gap between germline ends came to 14 bases. The CDR3 coding sequence is TGTGCCAGCAGCGTCGGGTCCTTTGGAGGCACAGATACGCAGTATTTT. Its translation is CASSVGSFGGTDTQYF.

The chain links TRBV10-1 to TRBJ2-7, with D tentatively TRBD1 (6 bases). Germline loops: CDR1 WNHNN, CDR2 SYGVQD (reference sequence). V was trimmed by 0 bases and J by 2 bases, leaving 11 bases between them. The CDR3 is 15 amino acids. CDR3 amino acids: CASSESEAGAYEQYF. The CDR3 DNA reads as TGCGCCAGCAGTGAGTCGGAGGCAGGGGCCTACGAGCAGTACTTC.